The clone carrying this TCR beta chain came up a few times. Its antigen is currently unknown. Both 60 Vbeta primers and 13 Jbeta primers went into the PCR. Repertoires were generated with immunoSEQ multiplex PCR, while TCRdb's copy carries only in-frame clones and drops some. The repertoire holds around 130,000 clones, with roughly four fifths as singletons. These data are taken from a study of cytomegalovirus exposure and HLA in healthy donors. Regarding the study as a whole: An analysis that came later showed most CMV-associated TCR beta chains appearing HLA-restricted. Segments of the TCR beta V type were, in most cases, productive about 87% or about 30% of the time in an earlier analysis. A link between a missense DCLRE1C variant and TCR beta V- and J-gene trimming emerged from a later analysis. Many donors carried some public TCRs, although rarity characterized most TCR sequences.

The CDR3 runs to 16 residues. CDR1 GTSNPN and CDR2 SVGIG come from the germline V gene (reference sequence). Trimming shortened V by 0 bases and J by 5 bases, and 19 bases separated the two germline ends. The material sequenced was PBMCs. V gene TRBV30 combines with J gene TRBJ1-1; D uncertain. The clonotype comes from a male donor in good health and CMV-seropositive. This CDR3 reads CAWSVLGWEGGTEAFF. The CDR3 DNA sequence: TGTGCCTGGAGTGTACTAGGGTGGGAGGGAGGAACTGAAGCTTTCTTT.